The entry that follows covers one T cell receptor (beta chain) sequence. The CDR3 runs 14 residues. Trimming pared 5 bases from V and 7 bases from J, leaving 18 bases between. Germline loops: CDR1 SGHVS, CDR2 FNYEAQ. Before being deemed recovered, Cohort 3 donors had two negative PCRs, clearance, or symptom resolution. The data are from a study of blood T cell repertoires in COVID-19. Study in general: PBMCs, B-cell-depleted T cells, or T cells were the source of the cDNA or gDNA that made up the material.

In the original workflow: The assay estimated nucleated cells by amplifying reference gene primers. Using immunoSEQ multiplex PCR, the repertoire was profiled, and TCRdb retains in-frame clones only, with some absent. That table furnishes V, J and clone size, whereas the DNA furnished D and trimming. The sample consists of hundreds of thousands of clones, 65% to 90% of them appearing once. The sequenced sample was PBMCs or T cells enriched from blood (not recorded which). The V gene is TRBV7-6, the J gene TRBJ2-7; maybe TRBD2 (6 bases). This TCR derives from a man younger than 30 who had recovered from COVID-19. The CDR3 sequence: CASSPRGGAREQYF. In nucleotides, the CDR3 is TGTGCCAGCAGCCCACGAGGCGGGGCGCGTGAGCAGTACTTC.